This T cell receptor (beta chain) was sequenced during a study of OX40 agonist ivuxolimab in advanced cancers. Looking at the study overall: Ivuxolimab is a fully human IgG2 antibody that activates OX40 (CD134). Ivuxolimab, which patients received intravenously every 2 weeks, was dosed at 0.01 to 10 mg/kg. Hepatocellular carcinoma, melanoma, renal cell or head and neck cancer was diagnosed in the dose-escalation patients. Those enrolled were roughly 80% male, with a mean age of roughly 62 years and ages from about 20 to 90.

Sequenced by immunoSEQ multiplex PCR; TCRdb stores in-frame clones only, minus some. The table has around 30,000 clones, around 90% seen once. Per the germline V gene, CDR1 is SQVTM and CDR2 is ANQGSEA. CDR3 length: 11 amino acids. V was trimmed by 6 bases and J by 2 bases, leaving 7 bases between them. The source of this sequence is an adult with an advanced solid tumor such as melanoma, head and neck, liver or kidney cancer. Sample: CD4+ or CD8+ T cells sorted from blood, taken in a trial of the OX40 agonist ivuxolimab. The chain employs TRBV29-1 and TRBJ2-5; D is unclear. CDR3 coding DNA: TGCAGCGTCGGCATACAAGAGACCCAGTACTTC. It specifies CSVGIQETQYF.